The T cell receptor beta chain described here comes from a study of cytomegalovirus exposure and HLA in healthy donors. About the study: Out of 398 genotyped donors, about 84% belonged to the Caucasian-associated ancestry cluster.

This cohort consisted of healthy bone marrow donors. CDR1 and CDR2 (germline): MNHNS, SASEGT. The CDR3 extends over 16 amino acids. The V and J ends lost 5 bases and 2 bases respectively, with 16 bases between them. The study ran its PCR with 60 Vbeta and 13 Jbeta primers. Measured with immunoSEQ multiplex PCR; TCRdb has only the in-frame clones, and not every one. The table has 210,000 or so clones, about 88% seen once. V usage is TRBV6-1 and J usage is TRBJ2-1; a possible D gene is TRBD2 (6 bases). The clonotype originates from a girl aged 2-10 years in good health and CMV-seronegative. Sequencing was done on a sample of PBMCs. CDR3 in DNA: TGTGCCAGCAGTAAAGAGAGGAGGGATCCCTACAATGAGCAGTTCTTC. This sequence encodes CASSKERRDPYNEQFF.